This T cell receptor (beta chain) comes out of a study of cytomegalovirus exposure and HLA in healthy donors. Use of 60 Vbeta and 13 Jbeta primers characterized the PCR. Libraries were prepared by immunoSEQ multiplex PCR; TCRdb keeps only in-frame clonotypes and omits some of them. This table holds about 240,000 clones, roughly four fifths found once. Study-wide points: Excluded were some V segments that proved indistinguishable, including TRBV6-2 and TRBV6-3. Reportedly, a later analysis found an Asian-associated ancestry cluster had fewer N-insertions than the roughly 700-donor mean. Later on, an analysis tied 18,000 or so TCR beta sequences to HLA alleles at 0.05 false discovery rate. The authors reported that TCR beta sequences could predict HLA-A and HLA-B alleles. These predictions were accurate for most subjects in the first cohort.

The CDR3 covers 15 residues. The germline V gene encodes CDR1 MNHNS and CDR2 SASEGT. The V gene end was trimmed by 3 bases and the J gene end by 2 bases; junction bases not matched to a gene: 5. About this clone: Its target is unknown.

Sequencing was done on a sample of PBMCs. This chain uses TRBV6-1 with TRBJ2-5, with 8 nucleotides matching TRBD2. This clonotype originated in a woman between 55 and 75 years old in good health and CMV-seropositive. Here the CDR3 DNA reads TGTGCCAGCAGTGAGGCAGCGGGGGCGCAAGAGACCCAGTACTTC. Encoded protein: CASSEAAGAQETQYF.